The rows below give T cell receptor beta chains drawn from one sample of a study of Ad26.COV2.S vaccination and SARS-CoV-2 variants. TCRdb keeps only in-frame clones here, not all; method: immunoSEQ multiplex PCR. The table includes roughly 350,000 clones, around 89% detected once. Sequencing was performed on peripheral blood, taken in a trial of Ad26.COV2.S vaccine versus placebo. The receptors come from a person aged 18-65 years who received the Ad26.COV2.S COVID-19 vaccine or a placebo. The CDR3 runs from the conserved cysteine through the conserved F or W. The order of the fields is D gene, V gene, clone size, J gene, CDR3 length, CDR3 protein, CDR3 DNA. A D gene is named only where the DNA matches it firmly. Not all rows give a size; the values are once, few, many and, for expanded clones, a class.

>-|TRBV20-1|-|TRBJ2-7|14
CSASFLSGIYEQYF
TGCAGTGCTAGTTTCTTGTCAGGGATCTACGAGCAGTACTTC
>-|TRBV6-2/TRBV6-3|once|TRBJ1-5|14
CASSFRGVNQPQHF
TGTGCCAGCAGTTTTCGGGGGGTCAATCAGCCCCAGCATTTT
>TRBD1|TRBV6-5|-|TRBJ2-5|15
CASRTTGTPWETQYF
TGTGCCAGCAGAACGACAGGGACCCCATGGGAGACCCAGTACTTC
>-|TRBV6-1|few|TRBJ2-1|15
CASSEQRLNGNEQFF
TGTGCCAGCAGTGAACAAAGACTTAACGGCAATGAGCAGTTCTTC
>-|TRBV2|-|TRBJ2-1|14
CASVRIRGGNEQFF
TGTGCCAGCGTAAGAATAAGGGGTGGTAATGAGCAGTTCTTC
>TRBD1|TRBV6-6|-|TRBJ2-7|15
CASSYHGTENGEQYF
TGTGCCAGCAGTTACCACGGGACAGAAAATGGCGAGCAGTACTTC
>TRBD1|TRBV3-1/TRBV3-2|-|TRBJ2-1|14
CASSPGTGGLSLIF
TGTGCCAGCAGTCCGGGGACAGGGGGCTTAAGTTTAATCTTC
>TRBD1|TRBV7-6|-|TRBJ2-2|16
CASSLVGQGNTGELFF
TGTGCCAGCAGCTTAGTAGGACAGGGGAACACCGGGGAGCTGTTTTTT
>TRBD2|TRBV4-3|-|TRBJ2-1|17
CASSRGLADRTYNEQFF
TGCGCCAGCAGCCGGGGACTAGCGGACCGAACCTACAATGAGCAGTTCTTC
>TRBD2|TRBV3-1/TRBV3-2|-|TRBJ2-1|15
CASSRLAGLGNEQFF
TGTGCCAGCAGCCGACTAGCGGGGCTGGGGAATGAGCAGTTCTTC
>TRBD1|TRBV7-2|-|TRBJ1-4|19
CASSSQGDRVWNTNEKLFF
TGTGCCAGCAGCTCTCAGGGGGACAGGGTGTGGAACACTAATGAAAAACTGTTTTTT
>TRBD1|TRBV18|-|TRBJ1-5|15
CASSPLPGGGQPQHF
TGTGCCAGCTCACCACTCCCAGGGGGCGGGCAGCCCCAGCATTTT
>TRBD1|TRBV7-3|-|TRBJ2-1|14
CASSPGTAYNEQFF
TGTGCCAGCAGCCCTGGGACAGCTTACAATGAGCAGTTCTTC
>-|TRBV3-1/TRBV3-2|once|TRBJ1-5|13
CASSHEISGPQHF
TGTGCCAGCAGCCATGAAATCTCGGGGCCCCAGCATTTT
>-|TRBV6-2/TRBV6-3|once|TRBJ1-1|13
CASSYPGAGRAFF
TGTGCCAGCAGTTACCCGGGGGCGGGACGAGCTTTCTTT
>-|TRBV30|-|TRBJ1-6|17
CACQGGQGGSYNSPLHF
TGTGCCTGTCAGGGTGGCCAGGGTGGCTCCTATAATTCACCCCTCCACTTT
>-|TRBV7-9|once|TRBJ2-2|17
CASRVEAGGGWTGELFF
TGTGCCAGCAGAGTAGAGGCAGGGGGAGGCTGGACCGGGGAGCTGTTTTTT
>-|TRBV15|-|TRBJ2-7|14
CATSRELITYEQYF
TGTGCCACCAGCAGAGAACTGATAACCTACGAGCAGTACTTC
>-|TRBV4-2|-|TRBJ1-2|14
CASSQDSRSDGYTF
TGTGCCAGCAGCCAAGATTCCAGATCCGATGGCTACACCTTC
>-|TRBV7-2|-|TRBJ1-6|14
CASSLGLSNSPLHF
TGTGCCAGCAGCTTAGGGCTCTCTAATTCACCCCTCCACTTT
>TRBD2|TRBV6-2/TRBV6-3|-|TRBJ2-7|18
CASSYRTNLLAGDYEQYF
TGTGCCAGCAGTTACCGAACAAACCTTCTAGCGGGAGACTACGAGCAGTACTTC
>-|TRBV9|once|TRBJ2-3|15
CASSVVAGSTDTQYF
TGTGCCAGCAGCGTAGTCGCCGGGAGCACAGATACGCAGTATTTT
>TRBD1|TRBV6-5|-|TRBJ1-5|14
CASSYRDRGKPQHF
TGTGCCAGCAGTTACCGCGACAGGGGAAAGCCCCAGCATTTT
>-|TRBV2|-|TRBJ2-1|13
CASSDGRANEQFF
TGTGCCAGCAGTGATGGCAGGGCCAATGAGCAGTTCTTC
>-|TRBV6-5|-|TRBJ1-1|14
CASRPLTGSGEAFF
TGTGCCAGCAGACCACTAACAGGGAGTGGGGAAGCTTTCTTT